The 23 T cell receptor beta chains below were found in one sample sequenced in a study of shared clonotypes between healthy human individuals. Here immunoSEQ multiplex PCR was the method, and the copy in TCRdb shows in-frame clones only, minus some. The table lists roughly 1,100,000 clones, 70% to 80% of them singletons, with approximately 1.5% in the top ten. Sequenced material: memory CD4+ T cells sorted from blood. The subset: CD45RA-negative fraction. Receptor source: a man aged 18 to 30 in good health.

The chain employs TRBV5-6 and TRBJ1-1; TRBD1 agrees at 7 bases. J lost 4 bases, V lost 3 bases, and 3 bases had no gene match. The CDR3 extends over 13 amino acids. CDR1 and CDR2 from the germline V gene are SGHDT and YYEEEE. The DNA of the CDR3 is TGTGCCAGCAGCTCACAGGGGATCACTGAAGCTTTCTTT. This translates into CASSSQGITEAFF.

In its sample, this clone was seen many times. J is TRBJ1-6 and V is TRBV7-9; D not certain. The germline V gene has CDR1 SEHNR and CDR2 FQNEAQ (reference sequence). The length of the CDR3 is 12 residues. The V end lost 1 base, the J end lost 19 bases, and 14 bases lay between the germline ends. The CDR3, as DNA: TGTGCCAGCAGCTTAGATCCTTTGCTCGTTCACTTT. This gives the protein CASSLDPLLVHF.

The chain carries TRBV19 and TRBJ1-2, with 7 bases identical to TRBD1. Germline CDR1 reads LNHDA; CDR2 reads SQIVND (reference sequence). Trimming at V came to 5 bases and at J to 8 bases, leaving 5 bases not matched to a gene. The CDR3 is made up of 12 amino acids. The chain's CDR3 is CASSVRDSGYTF. The CDR3 DNA reads TGTGCCAGTAGTGTCCGGGACAGCGGCTACACCTTC.

V usage is TRBV4-3 and J usage is TRBJ2-5, with D perhaps matching TRBD2 (6 bases). Germline loops: CDR1 LGHNA, CDR2 YSLEER. The CDR3 spans 15 residues. Trimming pared 4 bases from V and 3 bases from J, leaving 15 bases between. The CDR3 DNA is TGCGCCAGCAGCCCAGTCTGGACTATGGAAGAGACCCAGTACTTC. This translates into CASSPVWTMEETQYF.

This clone appeared a few times. This chain connects TRBV6-1 to TRBJ1-6, with D perhaps matching TRBD1 (6 bases). This CDR3 contains 15 residues. V lost 1 base, J lost 5 bases, and 9 bases lay in between. Germline V gene data show CDR1 as MNHNS and CDR2 as SASEGT. The CDR3 spells CASSEGTGNNSPLHF. DNA for the CDR3: TGTGCCAGCAGTGAAGGCACAGGGAATAATTCACCCCTCCACTTT.

This chain joins TRBV30 and TRBJ2-3; D gene uncertain. V lost 0 bases, J lost 1 base, and 11 bases lay in between. Looked up from germline, CDR1 is GTSNPN and CDR2 is SVGIG (reference sequence). The CDR3 runs to 15 residues. As DNA, the CDR3 is TGTGCCTGGAGTGTACGCAGTAGAGGCACAGATACGCAGTATTTT. Its translation: CAWSVRSRGTDTQYF.

The chain carries TRBV10-3 and TRBJ1-1; 7 bases are a match to TRBD1. Germline CDR1 ENHRY, CDR2 SYGVKD. J was trimmed by 0 bases and V by 11 bases; bases with no gene match: 9. The CDR3 consists of 14 residues. Written as DNA, the CDR3 is TGTGCCGTCTCCGGGACAGACATGAACACTGAAGCTTTCTTT. It encodes CAVSGTDMNTEAFF.

The chain is built from TRBV10-3 and TRBJ2-1; 9 nucleotides agree with TRBD2. CDR1 and CDR2 (germline): ENHRY, SYGVKD. This CDR3 spans 14 amino acids. The junction had 7 bases not matched to a gene; V was cut back by 4 bases and J by 9 bases. The CDR3 sequence: CAISVLETSGEQFF. The CDR3 DNA reads TGTGCCATCAGTGTCTTGGAGACTAGCGGTGAGCAGTTCTTC.

This rearrangement joins TRBV27 to TRBJ2-5, with D unclear. The CDR3 is 10 amino acids. Germline lookup yields CDR1 MNHEY and CDR2 SMNVEV (reference sequence). Trimming pared 6 bases from V and 4 bases from J, leaving 3 bases between. This CDR3 is CASRLETQYF. For the CDR3, the DNA is TGTGCCAGCAGACTAGAGACCCAGTACTTC.

The J gene is TRBJ1-1, the V gene TRBV10-3; 8 nucleotides match TRBD1. The length of the CDR3 is 13 residues. V lost 10 bases to trimming and J lost 4 bases; unmatched junction nucleotides: 8. Germline CDR1 reads ENHRY; CDR2 reads SYGVKD. Written as DNA, the CDR3 is TGTGCCACCTCGGAGGACAGGGTCACTGAAGCTTTCTTT. It is translated as CATSEDRVTEAFF.

This clone was counted many times. The junction shows a germline mismatch at one end, possibly a read error. The V and J genes are TRBV14 and TRBJ1-1; D gene ambiguous. The CDR3 extends over 13 amino acids. Germline values: CDR1 SGHDN, CDR2 FVKESK. Here the CDR3 reads CASSQVDQSPPIF. The CDR3, as DNA: TGTGCCAGCAGCCAAGTTGATCAGTCCCCCCCTATCTTT.

The V and J genes are TRBV6-5 and TRBJ1-2, with 8 bases fitting TRBD1. The CDR3 totals 12 residues. The germline V gene has CDR1 MNHEY and CDR2 SVGAGI. Trimming at V came to 6 bases and at J to 8 bases, leaving 5 bases not matched to a gene. The CDR3 DNA sequence: TGTGCCAGCAGGCGTGGGACAGGAGGCTACACCTTC. Encoded protein: CASRRGTGGYTF.

The sample holds one count of this clone. CDR3: CASSQGDGDNQPQHF. CDR3 nucleotides: TGCGCCAGCAGCCAGGGGGACGGGGACAATCAGCCCCAGCATTTT. The chain is built from TRBV4-1 and TRBJ1-5; tentative D call: TRBD1 (5 bases). CDR3 length: 15 amino acids. Trimming shortened V by 3 bases and J by 3 bases, and 12 bases separated the two germline ends. The germline gives CDR1 MGHRA, CDR2 YSYEKL.

The chain couples TRBV9 to TRBJ2-1; D is undetermined. The germline V gene has CDR1 SGDLS and CDR2 YYNGEE. The V gene lost 7 bases and the J gene lost 1 base, with 18 bases spanning the gap. The CDR3 consists of 16 residues. The CDR3 DNA reads TGTGCCAGCGGTCCAAGGTCCCGCTCATCCTACAATGAGCAGTTCTTC. This sequence encodes CASGPRSRSSYNEQFF.

The V gene is TRBV4-3, the J gene TRBJ2-3, with TRBD2 matching 9 bases. This CDR3 contains 16 residues. From germline, CDR1 is LGHNA and CDR2 YSLEER. Trimming removed 0 bases from V and 6 bases from J; junction bases left unmatched: 7. As DNA, the CDR3 is TGCGCCAGCAGCCAAGATACGGGACTAGCACGGGATACGCAGTATTTT. Translated: CASSQDTGLARDTQYF.

The genes are TRBV2 and TRBJ1-1; no firm D call. Per the germline V gene, CDR1 is SNHLY and CDR2 is FYNNEI. V was pared by 3 bases and J by 5 bases, with 16 bases between. There are 15 residues in the CDR3. The CDR3 protein is CASSERWQAGTEAFF. The CDR3 DNA reads TGTGCCAGCAGTGAGAGGTGGCAGGCGGGTACTGAAGCTTTCTTT.

This clone was seen many times. This sequence joins TRBV5-1 and TRBJ2-7, with D uncertain. The germline V and J ends were trimmed by 0 bases and 0 bases, with 10 bases remaining between them. The CDR3 loop spans 15 amino acids. CDR1 SGHRS and CDR2 YFSETQ come from the germline V gene. CDR3 DNA: TGCGCCAGCAGCTTGGATGGAGACATCTCCTACGAGCAGTACTTC. This encodes CASSLDGDISYEQYF.

V is TRBV10-3 and J is TRBJ2-1; 10 positions agree with TRBD2. The CDR3 runs 17 residues. The ends lost 2 bases at V and 9 bases at J; junction bases unmatched: 13. CDR1 ENHRY and CDR2 SYGVKD come from the germline V gene. The CDR3 here is CAISEHQLSGRDSEQFF. The CDR3 nucleotides are TGTGCCATCAGTGAGCACCAGTTAAGCGGGAGGGATAGTGAGCAGTTCTTC.

This rearrangement joins TRBV5-6 to TRBJ2-7; 8 positions agree with TRBD1. V lost 2 bases and J lost 4; bases outside the gene matches: 8. From germline, CDR1 is SGHDT and CDR2 YYEEEE. The CDR3 has 15 residues. The CDR3 nucleotides are TGTGCCAGCAGCTTTTTATCAGGGGGCAATTACGAGCAGTACTTC. Its translation: CASSFLSGGNYEQYF.

The chain has TRBV7-9 and TRBJ2-3; perhaps D is TRBD1 or TRBD2 (5 bases each). Trimming left V 6 bases short and J 2 bases short, with 12 bases between. Germline lookup yields CDR1 SEHNR and CDR2 FQNEAQ (reference sequence). The CDR3 spans 14 residues. The CDR3 region has the DNA TGTGCCAGCAGTCCCGGGGCCCACACAGATACGCAGTATTTT. Amino acid sequence: CASSPGAHTDTQYF.

This clone was observed a few times. The chain carries TRBV2 and TRBJ1-6, with D possibly matching TRBD1 (5 bases). The germline V and J ends were trimmed by 6 bases and 9 bases, with 9 bases remaining between them. CDR3 size: 12 residues. Germline loops: CDR1 SNHLY, CDR2 FYNNEI. The DNA of the CDR3 is TGTGCCAGCAGGGGGGATCTTTCACCCCTCCACTTT. Residues: CASRGDLSPLHF.

The CDR3 bases are TGTGCCACAGGGAGGGGTGGACGTGAGACCCAGTACTTC. Encoded protein: CATGRGGRETQYF. This chain uses TRBV10-3 with TRBJ2-5; 7 nucleotides line up with TRBD2. The CDR3 totals 13 residues. Per the germline V gene, CDR1 is ENHRY and CDR2 is SYGVKD. J gave up 5 bases and V 10 bases, and 10 bases lay outside the gene matches.

The chain uses TRBV7-2 and TRBJ1-2; 9 bases are a match to TRBD1. V shed 5 bases and J 8 bases; nucleotides not matched to a gene: 15. CDR1 is SGHTA and CDR2 is FQGNSA in the germline V gene. This CDR3 is built from 16 residues. In DNA, the CDR3 is TGTGCCAGCAGCGCCGGGGGGACAGGGATTCTGAGGGGCTACACCTTC. This translates into CASSAGGTGILRGYTF.